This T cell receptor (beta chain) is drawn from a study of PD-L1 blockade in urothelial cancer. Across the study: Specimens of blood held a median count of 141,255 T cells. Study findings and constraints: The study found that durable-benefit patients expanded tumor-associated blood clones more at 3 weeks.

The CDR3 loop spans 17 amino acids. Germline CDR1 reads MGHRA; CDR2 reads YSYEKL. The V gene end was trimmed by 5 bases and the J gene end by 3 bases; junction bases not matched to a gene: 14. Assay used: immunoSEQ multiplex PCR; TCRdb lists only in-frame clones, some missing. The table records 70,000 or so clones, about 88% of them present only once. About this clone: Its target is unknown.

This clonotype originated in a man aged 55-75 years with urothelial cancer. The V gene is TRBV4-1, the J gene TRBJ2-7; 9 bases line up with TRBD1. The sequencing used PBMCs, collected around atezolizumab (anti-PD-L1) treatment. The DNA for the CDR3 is TGCGCCAGCAGCGAAGTGTATGAGACAGGGGGGATCTACGAGCAGTACTTC. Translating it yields CASSEVYETGGIYEQYF.